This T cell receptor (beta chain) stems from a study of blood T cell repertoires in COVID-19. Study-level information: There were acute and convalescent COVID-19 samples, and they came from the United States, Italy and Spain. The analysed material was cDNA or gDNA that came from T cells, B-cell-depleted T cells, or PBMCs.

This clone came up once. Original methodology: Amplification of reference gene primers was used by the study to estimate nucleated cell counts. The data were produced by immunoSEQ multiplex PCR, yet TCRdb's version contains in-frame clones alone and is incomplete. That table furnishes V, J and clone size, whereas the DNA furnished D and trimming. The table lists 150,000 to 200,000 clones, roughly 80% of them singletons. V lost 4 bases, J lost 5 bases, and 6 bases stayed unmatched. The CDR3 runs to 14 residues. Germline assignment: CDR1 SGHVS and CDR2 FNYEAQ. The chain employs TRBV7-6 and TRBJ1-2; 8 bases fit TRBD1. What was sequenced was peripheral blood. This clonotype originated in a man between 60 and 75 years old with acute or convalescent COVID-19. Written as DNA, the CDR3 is TGTGCCAGCAGCTCAGGGACAGGCGATTATGGCTACACCTTC. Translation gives CASSSGTGDYGYTF. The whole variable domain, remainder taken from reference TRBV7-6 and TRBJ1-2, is GAGVSQSPRYKVTKRGQDVALRCDPISGHVSLYWYRQALGQGPEFLTYFNYEAQQDKSGLPNDRFSAERPEGSISTLTIQRTEQRDSAMYRCASSSGTGDYGYTFGSGTRLTVV.